Described below is a single TCR beta chain sequence and its context. The clone's antigen remains unknown. Base qualities are missing; no much larger clone stands one base away. TCRbeta CDR3 regions were amplified from genomic DNA by means of the immunoSEQ Assay, a bias-controlled multiplex PCR. The authors processed their data as follows. The number of nucleated cells in each sample was estimated from the amplification of reference gene primers within the assay. To quantify the absolute abundance of each unique TCRbeta CDR3 rearrangement, sequence reads were collapsed and filtered. For each sample, productive Simpson clonality was calculated as the square root of Simpson's diversity index over productive rearrangements. Held by TCRdb, this immuneACCESS table contains in-frame sequences only and omits some clones. Under half of the omission traces to an unresolved V gene where checked; the cause of the rest is unknown. V and J calls and clone size are as listed in that table; D and trimming were resolved from the DNA. The sample yields 150,000 or so clones; about 79% were counted once. The ten largest clones capture more than 7.5% of the sample.

The sample comes from a study of blood T cell repertoires in COVID-19 (dated by TCRdb to the early 2020s). For context, the study as a whole: Samples from collaborators originated in the United States, Italy and Spain and spanned both the acute and convalescent phases of COVID-19. Where HLA class I and class II types were available, the types were taken from metadata supplied by the sample provider, not from assay-based typing. Deeply sampled blood TCRbeta repertoires from subjects exposed to, actively infected with, or recovered from COVID-19 were included in the dataset. Samples were obtained from the ongoing ImmuneRACE study (first 160 participants) and from 1,254 subjects provided by 6 global collaborators. Nearly every sample came with metadata listing a de-identified subject ID, COVID-19 status, age in years and sex. The repertoires were made available in a free public database intended to serve as a resource for research on the immune response to SARS-CoV-2. The prospective study material was composed of cDNA or gDNA derived from T cells, B-cell-depleted T cells, or PBMCs. Overall study outcomes, separate from this receptor: The amount of clinical and demographic metadata varied by source and participant and was provided uncurated.

The CDR3 has 15 amino acids, counting the end cysteine and phenylalanine. This entry keeps only the CDR3 DNA: 45 bases, framed from base 1. Trimmed from V: 0 bases; trimmed from J: 5 bases; junction bases lacking a gene match: 2. Per the germline V gene, SGDLS is the CDR1 and YYNGEE is the CDR2. Whole blood was collected in K2EDTA tubes by collaborating institutions according to the institutions' own protocols. For TCRbeta analysis, collaborators shipped samples in one of three forms: frozen whole blood, isolated PBMCs, or DNA extracted from either of those sample types. The source of this sequence is a woman in her forties or fifties with acute or convalescent COVID-19. Recombination connected TRBV9 to TRBJ2-5; 12 bases in the junction line up with TRBD2. Sequenced input: peripheral blood. The nucleotide sequence reads as follows: TGTGCCAGCAGCGTAGGGACTAGCGGGGTGGAGACCCAGTACTTC. Protein translation: CASSVGTSGVETQYF. When the CDR3 is completed using the reference TRBV9 and TRBJ2-5 genes on either side, the full variable domain is DSGVTQTPKHLITATGQRVTLRCSPRSGDLSVYWYQQSLDQGLQFLIQYYNGEERAKGNILERFSAQQFPDLHSELNLSSLELGDSALYFCASSVGTSGVETQYFGPGTRLLVL.